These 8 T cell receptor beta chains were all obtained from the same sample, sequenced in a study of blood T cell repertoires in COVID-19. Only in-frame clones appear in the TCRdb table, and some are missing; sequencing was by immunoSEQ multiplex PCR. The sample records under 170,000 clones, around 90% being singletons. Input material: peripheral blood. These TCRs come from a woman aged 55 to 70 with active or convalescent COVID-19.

CDR3 bases: TGTGCCAGCAGGGAGCTGGGGGCGGCCGGAAACACCATATATTTT. As protein: CASRELGAAGNTIYF. The rearrangement links TRBV27 to TRBJ1-3, with D maybe TRBD1 (6 bases). This CDR3 region has 15 residues. The V end lost 6 bases, the J end lost 4 bases, and 16 bases lay between the germline ends. The V gene's germline CDR1 is MNHEY and CDR2 SMNVEV (reference sequence).

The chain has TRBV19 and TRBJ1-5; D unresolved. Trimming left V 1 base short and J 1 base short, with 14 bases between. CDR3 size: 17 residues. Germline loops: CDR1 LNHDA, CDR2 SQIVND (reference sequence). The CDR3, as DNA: TGTGCCAGTAGTATAGGTGGAGTTGCGGCCAGCAATCAGCCCCAGCATTTT. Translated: CASSIGGVAASNQPQHF. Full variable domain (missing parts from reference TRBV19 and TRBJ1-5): DGGITQSPKYLFRKEGQNVTLSCEQNLNHDAMYWYRQDPGQGLRLIYYSQIVNDFQKGDIAEGYSVSREKKESFPLTVTSAQKNPTAFYLCASSIGGVAASNQPQHFGDGTRLSIL.

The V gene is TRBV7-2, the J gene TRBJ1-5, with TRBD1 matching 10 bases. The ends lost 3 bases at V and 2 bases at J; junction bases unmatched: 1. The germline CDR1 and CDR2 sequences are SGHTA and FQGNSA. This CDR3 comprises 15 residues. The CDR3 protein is CASSFDRGRNQPQHF. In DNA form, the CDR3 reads TGTGCCAGCAGCTTTGACAGGGGGCGCAATCAGCCCCAGCATTTT.

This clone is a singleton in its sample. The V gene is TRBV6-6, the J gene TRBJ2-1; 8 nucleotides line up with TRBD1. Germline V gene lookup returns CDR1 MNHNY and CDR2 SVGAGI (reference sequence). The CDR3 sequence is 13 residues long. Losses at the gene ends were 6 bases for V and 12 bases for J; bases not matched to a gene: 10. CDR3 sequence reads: CASSPGTGKGQFF. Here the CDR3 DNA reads TGTGCCAGCAGCCCCGGGACAGGTAAAGGGCAGTTCTTC.

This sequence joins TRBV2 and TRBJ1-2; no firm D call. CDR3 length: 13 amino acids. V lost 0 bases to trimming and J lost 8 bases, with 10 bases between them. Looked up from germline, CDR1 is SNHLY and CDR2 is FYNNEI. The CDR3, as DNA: TGTGCCAGCAGTGAAGCGCAGGCACGAGGCTACACCTTC. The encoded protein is CASSEAQARGYTF.

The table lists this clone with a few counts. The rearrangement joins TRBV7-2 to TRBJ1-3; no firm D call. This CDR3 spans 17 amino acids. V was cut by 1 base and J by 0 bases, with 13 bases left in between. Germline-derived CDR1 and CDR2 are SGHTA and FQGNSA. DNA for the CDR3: TGTGCCAGCAGCTTAGGATTCCGGGGATCCTCTGGAAACACCATATATTTT. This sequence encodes CASSLGFRGSSGNTIYF.

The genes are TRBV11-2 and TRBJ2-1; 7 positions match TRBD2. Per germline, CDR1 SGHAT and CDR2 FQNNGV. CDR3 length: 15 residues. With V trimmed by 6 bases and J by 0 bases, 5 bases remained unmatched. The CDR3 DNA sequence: TGTGCCAGCAGTCGCGGGGGAAACTCCTACAATGAGCAGTTCTTC. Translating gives CASSRGGNSYNEQFF.

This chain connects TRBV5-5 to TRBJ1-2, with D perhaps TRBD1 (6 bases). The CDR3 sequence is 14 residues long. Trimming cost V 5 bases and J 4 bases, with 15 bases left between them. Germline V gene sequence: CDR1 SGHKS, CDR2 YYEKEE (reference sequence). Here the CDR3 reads CASSSTTGPYGYTF. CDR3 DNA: TGTGCCAGCAGTTCGACGACAGGTCCCTATGGCTACACCTTC.